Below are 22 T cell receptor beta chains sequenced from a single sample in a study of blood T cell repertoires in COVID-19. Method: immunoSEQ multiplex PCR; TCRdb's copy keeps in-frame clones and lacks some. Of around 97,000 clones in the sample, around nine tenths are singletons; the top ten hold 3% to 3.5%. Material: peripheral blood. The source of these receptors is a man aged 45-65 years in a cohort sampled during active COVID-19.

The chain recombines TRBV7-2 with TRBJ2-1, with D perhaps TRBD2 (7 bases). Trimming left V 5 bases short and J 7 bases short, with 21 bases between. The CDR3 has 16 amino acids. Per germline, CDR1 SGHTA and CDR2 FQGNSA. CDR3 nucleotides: TGTGCCAGCAGCACCAGAATGAGGGGGGGCGCTAATGAGCAGTTCTTC. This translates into CASSTRMRGGANEQFF.

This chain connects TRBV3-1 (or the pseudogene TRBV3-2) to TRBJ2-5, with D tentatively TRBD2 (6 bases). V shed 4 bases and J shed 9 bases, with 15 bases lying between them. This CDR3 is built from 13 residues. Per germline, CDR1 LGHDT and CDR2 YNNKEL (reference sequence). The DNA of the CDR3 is TGTGCCAGCAGCCGGGACTTATCACGGGCCCAGTACTTC. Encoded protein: CASSRDLSRAQYF.

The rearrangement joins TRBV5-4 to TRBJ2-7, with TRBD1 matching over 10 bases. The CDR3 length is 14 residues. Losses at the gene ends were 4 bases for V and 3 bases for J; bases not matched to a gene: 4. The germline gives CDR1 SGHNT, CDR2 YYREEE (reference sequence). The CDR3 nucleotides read TGTGCCAGCAGCGCGGGACAGGGGTACTACGAGCAGTACGTC. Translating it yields CASSAGQGYYEQYV.

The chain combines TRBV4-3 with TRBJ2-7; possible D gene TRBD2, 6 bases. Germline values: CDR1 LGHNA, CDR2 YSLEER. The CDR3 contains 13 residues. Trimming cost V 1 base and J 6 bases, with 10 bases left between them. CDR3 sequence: CASSQVIGSEQYF. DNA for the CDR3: TGCGCCAGCAGCCAAGTTATCGGGAGCGAGCAGTACTTC.

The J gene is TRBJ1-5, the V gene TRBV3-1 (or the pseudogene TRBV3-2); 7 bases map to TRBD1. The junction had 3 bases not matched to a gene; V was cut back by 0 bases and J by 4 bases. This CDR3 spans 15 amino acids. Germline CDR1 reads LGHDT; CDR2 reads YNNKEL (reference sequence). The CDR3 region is CASSQDAGGNQPQHF. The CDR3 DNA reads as TGTGCCAGCAGCCAAGACGCAGGGGGTAATCAGCCCCAGCATTTT.

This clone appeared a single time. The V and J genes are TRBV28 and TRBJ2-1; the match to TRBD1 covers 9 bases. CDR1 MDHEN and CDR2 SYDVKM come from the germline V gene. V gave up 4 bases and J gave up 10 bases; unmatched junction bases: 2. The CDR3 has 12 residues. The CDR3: CASSSGQGEQFF. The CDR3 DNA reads TGTGCCAGCAGTTCGGGACAGGGAGAGCAGTTCTTC.

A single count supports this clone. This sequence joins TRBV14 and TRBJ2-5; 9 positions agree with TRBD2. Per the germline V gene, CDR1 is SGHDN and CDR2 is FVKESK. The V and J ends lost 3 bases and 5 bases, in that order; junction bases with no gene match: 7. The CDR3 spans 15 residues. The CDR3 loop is CASSQRLAGLETQYF. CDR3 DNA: TGTGCCAGCAGCCAGCGGCTAGCGGGGTTGGAGACCCAGTACTTC.

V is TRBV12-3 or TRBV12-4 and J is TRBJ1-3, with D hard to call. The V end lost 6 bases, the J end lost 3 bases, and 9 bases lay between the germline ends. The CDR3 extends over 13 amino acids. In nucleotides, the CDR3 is TGTGCCAGCAGGCGCCCTGGTGGAAACACCATATATTTT. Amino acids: CASRRPGGNTIYF.

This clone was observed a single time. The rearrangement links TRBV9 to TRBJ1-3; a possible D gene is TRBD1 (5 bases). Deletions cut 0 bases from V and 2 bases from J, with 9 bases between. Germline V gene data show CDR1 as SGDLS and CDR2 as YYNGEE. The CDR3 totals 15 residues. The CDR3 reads CASSVAGFAGNTIYF. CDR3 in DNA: TGTGCCAGCAGCGTAGCAGGGTTCGCTGGAAACACCATATATTTT.

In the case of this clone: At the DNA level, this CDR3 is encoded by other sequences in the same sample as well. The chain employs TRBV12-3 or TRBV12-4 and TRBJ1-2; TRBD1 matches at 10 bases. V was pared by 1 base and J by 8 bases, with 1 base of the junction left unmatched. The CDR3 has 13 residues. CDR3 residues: CASSLGTGGGYTF. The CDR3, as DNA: TGTGCCAGCAGTTTAGGGACAGGGGGAGGCTACACCTTC.

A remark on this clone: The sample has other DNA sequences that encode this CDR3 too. The CDR3 here is CASSSTGSGYTF. CDR3 sequence (DNA): TGTGCCAGCAGTTCAACAGGGTCGGGCTACACCTTC. The V and J genes are TRBV12-3 or TRBV12-4 and TRBJ1-2; tentatively, D is TRBD1 (6 bases). CDR3 length: 12 amino acids. V was cut by 4 bases and J by 8 bases, with 11 bases left in between.

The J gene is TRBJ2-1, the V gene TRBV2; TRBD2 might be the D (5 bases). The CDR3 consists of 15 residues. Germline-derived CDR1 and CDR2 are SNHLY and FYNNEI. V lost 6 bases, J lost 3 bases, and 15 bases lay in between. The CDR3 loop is CASSERLPDYNEQFF. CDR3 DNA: TGTGCCAGCAGCGAACGACTACCCGACTACAATGAGCAGTTCTTC.

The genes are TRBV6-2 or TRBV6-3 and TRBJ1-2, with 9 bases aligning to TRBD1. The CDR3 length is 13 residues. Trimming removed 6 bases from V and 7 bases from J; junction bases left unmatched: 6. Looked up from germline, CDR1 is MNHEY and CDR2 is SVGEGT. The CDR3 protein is CASSSDRGVGYTF. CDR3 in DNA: TGTGCCAGCAGCAGCGACAGGGGGGTTGGCTACACCTTC.

In nucleotides, the CDR3 is TGCGCCAGCACCTCCAGTGGCGGGGTTCGCGCAGATACGCAGTATTTT. It yields the protein CASTSSGGVRADTQYF. V is TRBV5-1 and J is TRBJ2-3, with D tentatively TRBD2 (6 bases). The CDR3 covers 16 residues. Trimming shortened V by 6 bases and J by 4 bases, and 21 bases separated the two germline ends. Per germline, CDR1 SGHRS and CDR2 YFSETQ.

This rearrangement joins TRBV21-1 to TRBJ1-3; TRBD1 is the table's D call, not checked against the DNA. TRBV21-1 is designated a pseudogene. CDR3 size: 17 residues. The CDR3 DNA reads TGTGCCAGCAGCTCGAATACAGGGCGGATTACTGGAAACACCATATATTTT. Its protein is CASSSNTGRITGNTIYF.

As DNA, the CDR3 is TGTGCCAGCAGTTGGCTTGGGGAGGACACTGAAGCTTTCTTT. Its protein is CASSWLGEDTEAFF. The chain is built from TRBV27 and TRBJ1-1; D is unclear. V was cut by 4 bases and J by 3 bases, with 12 bases left in between. This CDR3 comprises 14 residues. Germline assignment: CDR1 MNHEY and CDR2 SMNVEV (reference sequence).

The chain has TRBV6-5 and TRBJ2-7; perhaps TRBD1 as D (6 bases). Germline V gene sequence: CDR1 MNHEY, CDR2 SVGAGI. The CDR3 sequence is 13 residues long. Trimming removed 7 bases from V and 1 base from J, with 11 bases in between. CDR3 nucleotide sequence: TGTGCCAGCACCCCAACAGGGTCCTACGAGCAGTACTTC. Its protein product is CASTPTGSYEQYF.

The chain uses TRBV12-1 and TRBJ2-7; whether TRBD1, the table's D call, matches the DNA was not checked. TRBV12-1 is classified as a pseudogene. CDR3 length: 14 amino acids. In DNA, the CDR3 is TGTGCCAGCAGCTTAACCGGGACAGTTTGCGAGCAGTACGTC. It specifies CASSLTGTVCEQYV.

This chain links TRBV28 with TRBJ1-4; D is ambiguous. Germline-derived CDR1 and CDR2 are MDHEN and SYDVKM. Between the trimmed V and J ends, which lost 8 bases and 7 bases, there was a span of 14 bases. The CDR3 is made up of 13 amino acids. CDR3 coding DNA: TGTGCCAGCCGGACCCCCGAGGGTGAAAAACTGTTTTTT. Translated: CASRTPEGEKLFF.

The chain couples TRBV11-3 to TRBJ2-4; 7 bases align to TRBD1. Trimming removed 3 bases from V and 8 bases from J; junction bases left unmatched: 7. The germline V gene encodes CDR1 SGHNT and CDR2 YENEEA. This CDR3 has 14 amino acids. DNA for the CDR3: TGTGCCAGCAGCTTTTTAGACAGGGCTGACATTCAGTACTTC. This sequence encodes CASSFLDRADIQYF.

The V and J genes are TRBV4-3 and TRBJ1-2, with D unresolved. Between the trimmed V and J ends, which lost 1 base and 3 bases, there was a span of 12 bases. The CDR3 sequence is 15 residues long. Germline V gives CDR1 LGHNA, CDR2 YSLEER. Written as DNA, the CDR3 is TGCGCCAGCAGCCAAGGTGAGGGCCTGGACTATGGCTACACCTTC. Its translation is CASSQGEGLDYGYTF.

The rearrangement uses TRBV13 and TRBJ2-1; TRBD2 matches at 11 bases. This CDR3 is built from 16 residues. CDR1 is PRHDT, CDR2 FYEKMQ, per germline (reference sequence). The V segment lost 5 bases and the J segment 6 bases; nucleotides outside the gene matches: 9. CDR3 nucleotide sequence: TGTGCCAGCAGCCCAAGACTAGCGGGGCCGGGCAATGAGCAGTTCTTC. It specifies CASSPRLAGPGNEQFF. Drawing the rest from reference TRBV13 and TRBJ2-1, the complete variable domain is AAGVIQSPRHLIKEKRETATLKCYPIPRHDTVYWYQQGPGQDPQFLISFYEKMQSDKGSIPDRFSAQQFSDYHSELNMSSLELGDSALYFCASSPRLAGPGNEQFFGPGTRLTVL.